The text below deals with one T cell receptor beta chain. The data originate from a study of blood T cell repertoires in COVID-19. Study context: Specimens from acute and convalescent COVID-19 originated in the United States, Italy and Spain. In each case, the material was cDNA or gDNA derived from T cells, B-cell-depleted T cells, or PBMCs.

Authors' data handling: It was from reference gene primer amplification that nucleated cell counts were estimated. Using immunoSEQ multiplex PCR, the repertoire was profiled, and TCRdb retains in-frame clones only, with some absent. Clonal size and the V and J genes are those of that table, whereas D and trimming came from the DNA. The table shows roughly 250,000 clones, with about nine tenths occurring only once. This CDR3 is built from 16 residues. CDR1 and CDR2 from the germline V gene are MNHNY and SVGAGI (reference sequence). The ends lost 6 bases at V and 7 bases at J; junction bases unmatched: 10.

The sample was peripheral blood. The chain carries TRBV6-6 and TRBJ2-2; TRBD2 matches at 11 bases. This receptor was obtained from a man in his sixties who had recovered from COVID-19. The CDR3 nucleotides read TGTGCCAGCAGGACAGATAGCGGGGGGGCCCTCGGGGAGCTGTTTTTT. Its protein is CASRTDSGGALGELFF.